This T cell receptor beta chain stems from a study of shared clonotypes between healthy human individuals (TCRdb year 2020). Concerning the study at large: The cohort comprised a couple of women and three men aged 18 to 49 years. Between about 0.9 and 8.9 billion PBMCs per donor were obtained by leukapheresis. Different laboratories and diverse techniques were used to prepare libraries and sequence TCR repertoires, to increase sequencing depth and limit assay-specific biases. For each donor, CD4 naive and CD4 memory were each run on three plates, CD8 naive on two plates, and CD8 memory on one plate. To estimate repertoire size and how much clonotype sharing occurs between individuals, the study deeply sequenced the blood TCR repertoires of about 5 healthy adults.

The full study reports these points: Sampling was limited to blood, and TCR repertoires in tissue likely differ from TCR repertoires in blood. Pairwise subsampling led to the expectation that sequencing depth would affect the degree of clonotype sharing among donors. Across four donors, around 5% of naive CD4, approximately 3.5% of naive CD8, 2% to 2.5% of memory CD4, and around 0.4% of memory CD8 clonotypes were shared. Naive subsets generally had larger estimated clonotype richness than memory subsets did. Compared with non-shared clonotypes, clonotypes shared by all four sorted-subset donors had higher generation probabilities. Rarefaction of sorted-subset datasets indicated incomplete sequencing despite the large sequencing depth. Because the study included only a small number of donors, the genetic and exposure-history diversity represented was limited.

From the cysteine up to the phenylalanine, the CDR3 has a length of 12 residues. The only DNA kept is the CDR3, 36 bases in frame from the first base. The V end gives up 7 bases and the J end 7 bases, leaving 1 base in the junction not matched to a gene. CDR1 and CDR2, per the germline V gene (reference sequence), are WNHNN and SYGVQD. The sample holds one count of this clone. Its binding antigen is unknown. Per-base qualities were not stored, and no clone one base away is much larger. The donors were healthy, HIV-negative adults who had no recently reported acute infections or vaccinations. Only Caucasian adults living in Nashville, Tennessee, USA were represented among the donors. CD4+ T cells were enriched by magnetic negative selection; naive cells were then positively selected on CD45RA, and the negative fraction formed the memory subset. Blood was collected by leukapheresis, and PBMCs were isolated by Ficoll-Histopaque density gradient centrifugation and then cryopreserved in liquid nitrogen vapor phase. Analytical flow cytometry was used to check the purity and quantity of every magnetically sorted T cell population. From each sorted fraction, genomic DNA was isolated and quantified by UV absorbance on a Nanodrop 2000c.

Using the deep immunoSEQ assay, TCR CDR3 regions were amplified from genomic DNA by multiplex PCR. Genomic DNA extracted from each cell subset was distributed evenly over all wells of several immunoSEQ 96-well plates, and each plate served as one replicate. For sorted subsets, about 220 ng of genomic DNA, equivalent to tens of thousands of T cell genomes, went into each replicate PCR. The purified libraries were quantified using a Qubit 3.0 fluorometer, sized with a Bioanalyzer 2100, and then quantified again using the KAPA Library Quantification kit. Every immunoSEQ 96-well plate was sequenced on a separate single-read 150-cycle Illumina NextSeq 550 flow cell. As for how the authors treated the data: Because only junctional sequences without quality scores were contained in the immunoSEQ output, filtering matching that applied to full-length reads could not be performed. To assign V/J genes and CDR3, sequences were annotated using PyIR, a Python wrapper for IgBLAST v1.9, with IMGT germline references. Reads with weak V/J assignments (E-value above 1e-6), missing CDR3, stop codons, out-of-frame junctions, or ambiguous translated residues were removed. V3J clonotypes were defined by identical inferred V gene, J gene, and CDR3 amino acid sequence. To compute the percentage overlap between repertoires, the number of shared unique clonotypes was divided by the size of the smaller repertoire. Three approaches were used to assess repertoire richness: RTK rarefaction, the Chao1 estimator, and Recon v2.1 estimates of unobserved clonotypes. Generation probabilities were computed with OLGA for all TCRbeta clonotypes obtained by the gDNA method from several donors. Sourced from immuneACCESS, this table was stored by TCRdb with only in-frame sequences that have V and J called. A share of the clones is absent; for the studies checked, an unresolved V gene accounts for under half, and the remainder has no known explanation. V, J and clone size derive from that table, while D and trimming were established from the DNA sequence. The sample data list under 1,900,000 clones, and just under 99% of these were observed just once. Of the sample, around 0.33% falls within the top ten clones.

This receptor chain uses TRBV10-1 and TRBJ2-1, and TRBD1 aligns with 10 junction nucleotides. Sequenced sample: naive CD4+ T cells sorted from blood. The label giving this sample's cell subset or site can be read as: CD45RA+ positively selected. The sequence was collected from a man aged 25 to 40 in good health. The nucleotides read TGCGCCAGCAAGGGACAGGGGAATGAGCAGTTCTTC. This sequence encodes CASKGQGNEQFF.